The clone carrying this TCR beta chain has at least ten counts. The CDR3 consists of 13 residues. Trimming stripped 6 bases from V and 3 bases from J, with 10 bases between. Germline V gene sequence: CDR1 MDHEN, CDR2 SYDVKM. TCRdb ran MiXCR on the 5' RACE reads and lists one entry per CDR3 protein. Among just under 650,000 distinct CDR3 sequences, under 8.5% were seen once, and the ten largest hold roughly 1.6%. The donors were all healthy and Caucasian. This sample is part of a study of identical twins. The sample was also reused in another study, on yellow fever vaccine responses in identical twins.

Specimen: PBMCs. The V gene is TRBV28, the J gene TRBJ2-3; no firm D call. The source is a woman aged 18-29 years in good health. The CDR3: CASRALGTDTQYF. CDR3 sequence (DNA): TGTGCCAGCAGGGCGCTAGGGACAGATACGCAGTATTTT.